Sequencing of this T cell receptor beta chain was carried out in a study of T cell repertoires and Cas9 in healthy adults. Study summary: SpCas9-reactive CD4 and CD8 T cells were characterized for potency, cytotoxicity and lineage. Overall study findings and caveats: Reportedly, SpCas9-reactive effector T cell proliferation and function were mitigated by SpCas9-reactive Tregs in vitro.

Method: immunoSEQ multiplex PCR; TCRdb's copy keeps in-frame clones and lacks some. The sample records approximately 22,000 clones, over 85% being singletons. Note on this clone: The target antigen is unknown.

The ends were cut back, 9 bases at V and 0 bases at J, with 15 bases in the middle. The CDR3 is 16 amino acids. CDR1 is LNHDA and CDR2 is SQIVND in the germline V gene (reference sequence). The TCR sequence derives from a human donor in good health. The specimen sequenced was CD4+ effector T cells (CD127+, CD25-, CD137-, CD154-) from PBMCs; culture status not recorded. The chain links TRBV19 to TRBJ2-6; D remains ambiguous. The CDR3 loop is CASLAVTDSGANVLTF. The CDR3 coding sequence is TGTGCCAGCCTTGCGGTAACAGACTCTGGGGCCAACGTCCTGACTTTC.